The present entry profiles one T cell receptor (beta chain) with its context. Per the original methods: The authors estimated nucleated cell counts from reference gene primer amplification. Produced via immunoSEQ multiplex PCR; TCRdb's table is partial and in-frame only. V and J calls and clone size come straight from that table; D and trimming were deduced from the DNA. The table lists around 290,000 clones, 88% of them singletons. Everyone who took part was about 18 to 89 years old, and they came from about two dozen US areas. Participant-given clinical history determined each cohort assignment. The data stem from a study of blood T cell repertoires in COVID-19. On the study more broadly: For recovered donors of Cohort 3, there were two negative PCRs, clearance, or symptom resolution.

Germline loops: CDR1 LNHDA, CDR2 SQIVND (reference sequence). Trimming at V came to 1 base and at J to 7 bases, leaving 7 bases not matched to a gene. The CDR3 has 16 residues. The sequenced sample was PBMCs or T cells enriched from blood (not recorded which). The chain employs TRBV19 and TRBJ2-2, with 9 bases fitting TRBD2. The source is a woman between 55 and 75 years old in a cohort exposed to, infected with or recovered from COVID-19 (not recorded which). The CDR3 bases are TGTGCCAGTAGTATAGCGCGCAGCGGGAGGCTCGGGGAGCTGTTTTTT. Protein product: CASSIARSGRLGELFF.